The 20 T cell receptor beta chains given below trace back to one sample, sequenced in a study of T cell repertoires in cytomegalovirus infection. TCRdb ran MiXCR on the reads and lists one entry per CDR3 protein. Of approximately 130,000 distinct CDR3 sequences listed, approximately 9.2% are singletons. Sequencing was done on a sample of PBMCs. These TCRs come from a human donor in good health (CMV status not recorded). Some clones in this sample may be carry-over from other donors' samples.

The gene calls are TRBV6-6 and TRBJ1-2, with D possibly matching TRBD1 (5 bases). Germline-derived CDR1 and CDR2 are MNHNY and SVGAGI (reference sequence). This CDR3 spans 13 amino acids. CDR3 protein: CSNSSTVNYGYTF. Here the CDR3 DNA reads TGTTCCAACAGTTCGACAGTTAACTATGGCTACACCTTC.

This chain links TRBV9 with TRBJ1-2; D is uncertain. Between the trimmed V and J ends, which lost 4 bases and 4 bases, there was a span of 8 bases. The germline gives CDR1 SGDLS, CDR2 YYNGEE. CDR3 length: 12 amino acids. Here the CDR3 DNA reads TGTGCCAGCAGCCAGACGGTCTATGGCTACACCTTC. It is translated as CASSQTVYGYTF.

This clonotype was recorded many times. The chain carries TRBV9 and TRBJ2-1; perhaps TRBD2 as D (6 bases). The V and J ends lost 5 bases and 4 bases respectively, with 22 bases between them. The germline gives CDR1 SGDLS, CDR2 YYNGEE. The CDR3 has 17 amino acids. CDR3 residues: CASSNLTGTRLYNEQFF. CDR3 coding DNA: TGTGCCAGCAGTAACTTAACCGGGACTCGACTATACAATGAGCAGTTCTTC.

This clonotype was detected many times. This sequence joins TRBV12-3 or TRBV12-4 and TRBJ1-1, with 8 nucleotides matching TRBD1. After removal of 1 base from V and 10 bases from J, the junction contained 5 bases not matched to a gene. The CDR3 contains 13 residues. The CDR3 nucleotides are TGTGCCAGCAGTTTAGGAGGCGACAGGGGAGCTTTCTTT. It specifies CASSLGGDRGAFF.

In this sample, this clonotype turned up many times. J is TRBJ2-1 and V is TRBV7-2; 7 bases fit TRBD1. Trimming took 6 bases from V and 3 from J; bases not matched to a gene: 5. This CDR3 contains 14 residues. Germline V gene data show CDR1 as SGHTA and CDR2 as FQGNSA. Here the CDR3 reads CASRIDRDYNEQFF. The CDR3 DNA reads TGTGCCAGCAGGATCGACAGGGACTACAATGAGCAGTTCTTC.

This clonotype was recorded many times. The chain joins TRBV20-1 to TRBJ2-5, with D perhaps given as TRBD1 or TRBD2 (7 bases each). Germline V gives CDR1 DFQATT, CDR2 SNEGSKA (reference sequence). This CDR3 has 13 amino acids. V was trimmed by 5 bases and J by 2 bases, leaving 12 bases between them. The CDR3, as DNA: TGCAGTGCTGGGGGGGGACAGCAAGAGACCCAGTACTTC. It is translated as CSAGGGQQETQYF.

The table lists this clonotype with a few counts. The V call is TRBV12-3 or TRBV12-4, the J call TRBJ1-2, with 7 bases matching TRBD1. The length of the CDR3 is 14 residues. V lost 6 bases and J lost 4; bases outside the gene matches: 8. The CDR3 sequence is CASSRRQGAYGYTF. For the CDR3, the DNA is TGTGCCAGCAGCCGTCGACAGGGAGCCTATGGCTACACCTTC.

This clonotype was detected a few times. The chain links TRBV19 to TRBJ2-1; no clear D. V dropped 1 base and J dropped 8 bases, with 9 bases sitting between them. Germline CDR1 is LNHDA and CDR2 is SQIVND (reference sequence). The CDR3 spans 13 residues. CDR3 nucleotides: TGTGCCAGTAGTATAGGAGTGGCAGATGAGCAGTTCTTC. Its translation is CASSIGVADEQFF.

Points on this clonotype: A single base separates this from a much larger clone, so it may be a read error. The chain recombines TRBV14 with TRBJ2-1; TRBD2 aligns across 9 bases. Losses at the gene ends were 5 bases for V and 3 bases for J; bases not matched to a gene: 2. CDR3 length: 14 residues. Germline loops: CDR1 SGHDN, CDR2 FVKESK. This CDR3 reads CASSSAGGYNEQFF. CDR3 nucleotides: TGTGCCAGCAGCTCAGCGGGGGGCTACAATGAGCAGTTCTTC.

This clonotype has a count of ten or more. The rearrangement links TRBV2 to TRBJ2-5; the D gene is possibly TRBD1 (6 bases). The germline V and J ends were trimmed by 5 bases and 3 bases, with 10 bases remaining between them. CDR1 is SNHLY and CDR2 is FYNNEI in the germline V gene. The CDR3 runs 13 residues. CDR3 in amino acids: CASSNTGKETQYF. CDR3 DNA sequence: TGTGCCAGCAGTAACACAGGGAAAGAGACCCAGTACTTC.

At least ten counts were recorded for this clonotype. This sequence joins TRBV20-1 and TRBJ1-1; possible D gene TRBD1, 5 bases. The CDR3 length is 14 residues. Trimming removed 7 bases from V and 7 bases from J, with 22 bases in between. Germline V gene lookup returns CDR1 DFQATT and CDR2 SNEGSKA (reference sequence). The CDR3 protein is CSVPGRIGTIEAFF. The CDR3 bases are TGCAGTGTCCCCGGTCGGATTGGGACGATTGAAGCTTTCTTT.

This clonotype was counted a few times. J is TRBJ1-1 and V is TRBV28; tentative D call: TRBD1 (6 bases). Germline CDR1 and CDR2: MDHEN and SYDVKM. CDR3 length: 15 amino acids. V gave up 9 bases and J gave up 6 bases, with 23 bases separating them. The CDR3 loop reads CASSDSPRWWSEAFF. The CDR3 coding sequence is TGTGCCAGTTCGGACAGCCCTAGGTGGTGGTCTGAAGCTTTCTTT.

The sample holds a few counts of this clonotype. The chain uses TRBV9 and TRBJ2-7, with D perhaps matching TRBD1 (6 bases). The germline V and J ends were trimmed by 4 bases and 2 bases, with 16 bases remaining between them. The CDR3 contains 15 residues. CDR1 and CDR2 (germline): SGDLS, YYNGEE. DNA of the CDR3: TGTGCCAGCAGCCTTGGGGGCGCAGCTACCTACGAGCAGTACTTC. This sequence encodes CASSLGGAATYEQYF. Full variable domain (outside the CDR3, taken from reference TRBV9 and TRBJ2-7): DSGVTQTPKHLITATGQRVTLRCSPRSGDLSVYWYQQSLDQGLQFLIQYYNGEERAKGNILERFSAQQFPDLHSELNLSSLELGDSALYFCASSLGGAATYEQYFGPGTRLTVT.

This clonotype was counted between two and nine times. The chain employs TRBV6-9 and TRBJ1-1, with 7 bases aligning to TRBD1. This CDR3 is 16 amino acids long. J lost 3 bases, V lost 2 bases, and 9 bases had no gene match. Germline V gives CDR1 MNHGY, CDR2 SVAAGI. CDR3 amino acids: CASSYPQDRVDTEAFF. CDR3 coding DNA: TGTGCCAGCAGTTATCCCCAAGACAGGGTGGACACTGAAGCTTTCTTT.

The chain links TRBV20-1 to TRBJ2-1; D not resolved. The V end lost 3 bases, the J end lost 6 bases, and 15 bases lay between the germline ends. There are 14 residues in the CDR3. Germline assignment: CDR1 DFQATT and CDR2 SNEGSKA (reference sequence). CDR3 in amino acids: CSASLAGPPNEQFF. CDR3 DNA sequence: TGCAGTGCTAGCTTGGCAGGACCCCCCAATGAGCAGTTCTTC.

This chain uses TRBV20-1 with TRBJ1-6; D gene unclear. This CDR3 is built from 16 residues. Per the germline V gene, CDR1 is DFQATT and CDR2 is SNEGSKA (reference sequence). Trimming stripped 8 bases from V and 1 base from J, with 18 bases between. CDR3 sequence (DNA): TGCAGTCACAAAGGGAAGGACCCGTCCTATAATTCACCCCTCCACTTT. Translation: CSHKGKDPSYNSPLHF.

The table lists this clonotype with many counts. This chain links TRBV12-3 or TRBV12-4 with TRBJ2-2; no definite D call. CDR3 size: 12 residues. V lost 3 bases and J 4 bases, leaving 3 bases between the germline ends. In DNA form, the CDR3 reads TGTGCCAGCAGTTTCCTCACCGGGGAGCTGTTTTTT. Translated, it gives CASSFLTGELFF.

This clonotype was recorded at least ten times. The chain carries TRBV2 and TRBJ1-5; D remains ambiguous. Germline lookup yields CDR1 SNHLY and CDR2 FYNNEI. The CDR3 covers 15 residues. V was cut by 2 bases and J by 0 bases, with 8 bases left in between. The CDR3 sequence: CASSESQYSNQPQHF. The CDR3 nucleotides are TGTGCCAGCAGTGAAAGTCAGTATAGCAATCAGCCCCAGCATTTT.

This clonotype has at least ten counts. The chain carries TRBV2 and TRBJ1-5, with D possibly TRBD1 on 6 matching bases. The germline V gene has CDR1 SNHLY and CDR2 FYNNEI. The CDR3 sequence is 16 residues long. V shed 1 base and J shed 5 bases, with 15 bases lying between them. CDR3 in DNA: TGTGCCAGCAGTGAAGGCCATCGAGGGGGAGATCAGCCCCAGCATTTT. Protein product: CASSEGHRGGDQPQHF.

This clonotype was seen a handful of times. The gene calls are TRBV15 and TRBJ1-2; weak D call: TRBD1 (5 bases). The V end was cut by 0 bases, the J end by 2 bases, with 10 bases between. Germline CDR1 reads LNHNV; CDR2 reads YYDKDF (reference sequence). This CDR3 has 15 amino acids. In nucleotides, the CDR3 is TGTGCCACCAGCAGAGACAGGGAACGAAACTATGGCTACACCTTC. Translated: CATSRDRERNYGYTF. The full variable domain, in which reference TRBV15 and TRBJ1-2 provide the parts outside the CDR3, is DAMVIQNPRYQVTQFGKPVTLSCSQTLNHNVMYWYQQKSSQAPKLLFHYYDKDFNNEADTPDNFQSRRPNTSFCFLDIRSPGLGDTAMYLCATSRDRERNYGYTFGSGTRLTVV.